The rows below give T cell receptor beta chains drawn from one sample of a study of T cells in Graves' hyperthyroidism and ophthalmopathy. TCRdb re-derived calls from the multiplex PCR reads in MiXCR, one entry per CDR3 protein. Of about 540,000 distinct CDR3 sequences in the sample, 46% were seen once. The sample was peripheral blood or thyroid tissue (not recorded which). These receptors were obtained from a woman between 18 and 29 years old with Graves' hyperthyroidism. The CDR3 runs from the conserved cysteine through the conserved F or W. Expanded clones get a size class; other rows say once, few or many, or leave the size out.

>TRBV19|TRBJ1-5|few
CASSIGTGGPQHF
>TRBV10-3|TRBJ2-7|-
CAISESGTGGNNEQYF
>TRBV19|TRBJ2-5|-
CASSTRTSGRTQYF
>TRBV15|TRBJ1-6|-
CATSGTGNSPLHF
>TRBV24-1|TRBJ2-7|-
CATSPSSGPYYEQYF
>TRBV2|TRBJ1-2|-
CTSSESGRYGYTF
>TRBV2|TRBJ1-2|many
CASRGTAGNYGYTF
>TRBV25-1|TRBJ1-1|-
CASSQNPQGLNTEAFF
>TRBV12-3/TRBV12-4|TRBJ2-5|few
CASSLASWLETQYF
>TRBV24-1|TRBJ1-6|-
CATRDGQLEWGSPLHF
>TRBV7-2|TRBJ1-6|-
CVSSWDRASSYNSPLHF
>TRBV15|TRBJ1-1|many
CATSGTQGNPYTEAFF
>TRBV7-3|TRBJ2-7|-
CAASGAVDEQYF
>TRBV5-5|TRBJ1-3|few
CASSLVVVFGHSGNTIYF
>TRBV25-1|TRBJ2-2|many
CASRQGYTGELFF
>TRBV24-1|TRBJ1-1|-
CATSDPGTGFF
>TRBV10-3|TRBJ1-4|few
CASSEDRAGEKLFF
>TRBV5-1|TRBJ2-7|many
CASSLTWEGSYEQYF
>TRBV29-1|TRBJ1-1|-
CSVWSGKENTEAFF
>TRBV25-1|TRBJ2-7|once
CASSELGQSVEQYF
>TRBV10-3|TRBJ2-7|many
CAISGTGTSSYEQYF
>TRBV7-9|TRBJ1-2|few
CASSSSPRANYGYTF
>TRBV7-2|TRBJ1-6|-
CASSPTGAHFPNSPLHF
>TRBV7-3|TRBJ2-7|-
CASSQTSGQYYEQYF
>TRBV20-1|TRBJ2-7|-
CSASSDGTGVYEQYF
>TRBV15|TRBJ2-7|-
CATSSSDYEQYF
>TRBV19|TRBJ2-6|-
CASNGISGANVLTF
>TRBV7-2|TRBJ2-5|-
CASSRAGFETQYF
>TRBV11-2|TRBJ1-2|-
CASSLDSAGTFYGYTF
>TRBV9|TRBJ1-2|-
CASSVAGPGYGYTF
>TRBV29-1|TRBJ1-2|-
CSSRVPGQGGGYTF
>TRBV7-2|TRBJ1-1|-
CASSPPGWTEAFF
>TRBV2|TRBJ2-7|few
CASSGTKNEQYF
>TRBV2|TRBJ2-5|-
CASSERGRRETQYF
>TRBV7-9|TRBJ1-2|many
CASSAPDSPDYGYTF
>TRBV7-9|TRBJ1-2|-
CASSSDRQGNGYTF
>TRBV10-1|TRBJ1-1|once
CGQYRGIEGTEAFF
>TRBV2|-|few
CASSVESEQFF
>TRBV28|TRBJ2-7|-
CATQGKPYEQYF
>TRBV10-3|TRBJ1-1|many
CAISPRGQQNTEAFF
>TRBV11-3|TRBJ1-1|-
CASSLADRVGGNTEAFF
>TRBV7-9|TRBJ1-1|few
CASSQDLRGGAEAFF
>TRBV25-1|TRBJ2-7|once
CASSYLDRDGSYEQYF
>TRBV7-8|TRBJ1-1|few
CASSYYRGANTEAFF
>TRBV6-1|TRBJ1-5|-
CASSDRNNQPQHF